The 27 T cell receptor beta chains listed next were all sequenced from one sample in a study of spatial heterogeneity in lung cancer. The time point is: sample taken at primary tumor resection. MiXCR, run by TCRdb on the 5' RACE reads, gives a single entry per CDR3 protein. The sample holds 40,000 to 45,000 distinct CDR3 sequences; 6.8% are singletons and the top ten take around 42%. This sample comprised PBMCs, obtained at surgery. All receptors come from a female donor with early-stage non-small cell lung cancer.

This chain connects TRBV2 to TRBJ2-1, with D possibly matching TRBD2 (6 bases). The germline V gene encodes CDR1 SNHLY and CDR2 FYNNEI. The V end was cut by 4 bases, the J end by 3 bases, with 16 bases between. The CDR3 extends over 16 amino acids. Here the CDR3 DNA reads TGTGCCAGCAGTGTTGTTGACGGGGGTATCTACAATGAGCAGTTCTTC. Translated: CASSVVDGGIYNEQFF.

This clonotype was seen more than once but under ten times. CDR3 sequence reads: CASSSQEDSPLHF. The CDR3 DNA reads as TGTGCCAGCAGCTCTCAAGAGGATTCACCCCTCCACTTT. This chain joins TRBV7-9 and TRBJ1-6; D unclear. The germline gives CDR1 SEHNR, CDR2 FQNEAQ (reference sequence). The CDR3 has 13 residues. V lost 4 bases, J lost 8 bases, and 9 bases lay in between.

This chain joins TRBV10-3 and TRBJ2-7, with 7 bases lining up with TRBD2. The trim removed 4 bases at V and 1 base at J, leaving 10 bases unmatched. CDR3 length equals 16 residues. CDR1 ENHRY and CDR2 SYGVKD come from the germline V gene. The CDR3 is CAISAPYGGGSYEQYF. For the CDR3, the DNA is TGTGCCATCAGTGCCCCGTATGGCGGGGGATCCTACGAGCAGTACTTC.

This clonotype was observed at least ten times. The rearrangement joins TRBV7-3 to TRBJ1-2, with D hard to call. The CDR3 extends over 13 amino acids. Germline V gene lookup returns CDR1 SGHTA and CDR2 FQGTGA. V lost 4 bases and J 7 bases, leaving 13 bases between the germline ends. This CDR3 is CASSSTRSAGYTF. CDR3 sequence (DNA): TGTGCCAGCAGCTCAACACGGAGTGCTGGCTACACCTTC.

In its sample, this clonotype was seen many times. The V gene is TRBV15, the J gene TRBJ2-7, with 7 bases that match TRBD1. V shed 5 bases, J shed 0 bases, and the junction held 10 bases outside the gene matches. The germline V gene encodes CDR1 LNHNV and CDR2 YYDKDF (reference sequence). The CDR3 is made up of 16 amino acids. CDR3 sequence (DNA): TGTGCCACCAGCTCTCCAGGGGGTTCGAGCTCCTACGAGCAGTACTTC. Its protein is CATSSPGGSSSYEQYF.

This clonotype was observed a handful of times. The J gene is TRBJ2-7, the V gene TRBV28, with 7 positions matching TRBD1. Germline V gene lookup returns CDR1 MDHEN and CDR2 SYDVKM. V shed 6 bases, J shed 5 bases, and the junction held 7 bases outside the gene matches. The CDR3 is 13 amino acids. This CDR3 reads CASSGGQVDEQYF. CDR3 bases: TGTGCCAGCAGCGGCGGACAGGTGGACGAGCAGTACTTC.

This clonotype has ten or more counts. This rearrangement joins TRBV27 to TRBJ2-6, with 11 bases identical to TRBD1. Germline V lookup: CDR1 MNHEY, CDR2 SMNVEV (reference sequence). This CDR3 comprises 18 residues. V lost 4 bases and J lost 4; bases outside the gene matches: 9. The chain's CDR3 is CASSSLRDRGTGANVLTF. In DNA, the CDR3 is TGTGCCAGCAGTTCCCTCCGGGACAGGGGGACCGGGGCCAACGTCCTGACTTTC.

Ten or more counts support this clonotype. The chain carries TRBV20-1 and TRBJ1-2; D might be TRBD1 (5 bases). The ends were cut back, 0 bases at V and 4 bases at J, with 12 bases in the middle. Looked up from germline, CDR1 is DFQATT and CDR2 is SNEGSKA (reference sequence). The CDR3 runs 14 residues. The CDR3 nucleotides read TGCAGTGCTAGAGATCCCGCAGGGATCTATGGCTACACCTTC. Its translation: CSARDPAGIYGYTF.

The CDR3 DNA sequence: TGCGCCAGCGGCGAGGGAAACACCATATATTTT. It translates to CASGEGNTIYF. The chain combines TRBV10-1 with TRBJ1-3, with D hard to call. Trimming shortened V by 8 bases and J by 4 bases, and 6 bases separated the two germline ends. The CDR3 spans 11 residues. The germline V gene has CDR1 WNHNN and CDR2 SYGVQD (reference sequence).

This clonotype was seen ten or more times. This sequence joins TRBV3-1 and TRBJ2-1; no clear D. The CDR3 contains 15 residues. CDR1 LGHDT and CDR2 YNNKEL come from the germline V gene (reference sequence). Trimming left V 4 bases short and J 0 bases short, with 10 bases between. The CDR3 reads CASSLRQSSYNEQFF. The CDR3 nucleotides are TGTGCCAGCAGCCTAAGGCAGAGCTCCTACAATGAGCAGTTCTTC.

V and J are TRBV12-3 or TRBV12-4 and TRBJ1-1; TRBD1 agrees at 7 bases. The V segment lost 4 bases and the J segment 5 bases; nucleotides outside the gene matches: 10. The CDR3 is made up of 15 amino acids. This CDR3 reads CASSYSQGGWTEAFF. CDR3 bases: TGTGCCAGCAGTTATTCGCAGGGGGGGTGGACTGAAGCTTTCTTT.

V and J are TRBV6-5 and TRBJ1-5; weak D call: TRBD1 (6 bases). V lost 0 bases and J lost 2, with 11 bases in between. Germline-derived CDR1 and CDR2 are MNHEY and SVGAGI. The CDR3 runs 16 residues. CDR3 amino acids: CASSYSTRTGNQPQHF. In DNA, the CDR3 is TGTGCCAGCAGTTACTCGACCAGGACAGGCAATCAGCCCCAGCATTTT.

This clonotype was observed at least ten times. The V gene is TRBV7-8, the J gene TRBJ2-1; D perhaps matches TRBD1 (5 bases). Germline CDR1 SGHVS, CDR2 FQNEAQ. This CDR3 has 17 residues. Trimming took 5 bases from V and 2 from J, leaving 19 bases between them. The CDR3 DNA is TGTGCCAGCAGCCCTACGGACAAAGGGGTCCCCTACAATGAGCAGTTCTTC. Its translation is CASSPTDKGVPYNEQFF.

This clonotype has ten or more counts. The chain combines TRBV20-1 with TRBJ1-6; 7 nucleotides match TRBD1. The CDR3 is made up of 12 amino acids. Germline CDR1 is DFQATT and CDR2 is SNEGSKA (reference sequence). The V segment lost 6 bases and the J segment 7 bases; nucleotides outside the gene matches: 3. CDR3 nucleotide sequence: TGCAGTGCCCAGGGGGGGAATTCACCCCTCCACTTT. It codes for CSAQGGNSPLHF.

V gene TRBV29-1 combines with J gene TRBJ1-2; TRBD1 aligns across 7 bases. CDR3 length equals 16 residues. The germline gives CDR1 SQVTM, CDR2 ANQGSEA. V was clipped by 4 bases and J by 5 bases; unmatched bases: 16. The CDR3 reads CSVVQGGTARDYGYTF. The CDR3 coding sequence is TGCAGCGTTGTCCAGGGGGGGACGGCTCGGGATTATGGCTACACCTTC.

The rearrangement uses TRBV6-1 and TRBJ1-5; D is ambiguous. CDR3 size: 15 residues. Per germline, CDR1 MNHNS and CDR2 SASEGT. Trimming pared 4 bases from V and 0 bases from J, leaving 10 bases between. CDR3 nucleotides: TGTGCCAGCAGTGCGGCGGGCTATAGCAATCAGCCCCAGCATTTT. This gives the protein CASSAAGYSNQPQHF.

This clonotype was found a few times. The V call is TRBV7-2, the J call TRBJ2-5; 12 bases agree with TRBD2. The CDR3 spans 17 residues. V was clipped by 3 bases and J by 0 bases; unmatched bases: 5. Germline CDR1 reads SGHTA; CDR2 reads FQGNSA. CDR3 sequence: CASSFRTSGVYQETQYF. The CDR3 coding sequence is TGTGCCAGCAGCTTCAGGACTAGCGGGGTCTACCAAGAGACCCAGTACTTC.

There are a few counts of this clonotype. V gene TRBV7-9 combines with J gene TRBJ1-1; D ambiguous. Trimming shortened V by 6 bases and J by 7 bases, and 18 bases separated the two germline ends. Per the germline V gene, CDR1 is SEHNR and CDR2 is FQNEAQ (reference sequence). There are 14 residues in the CDR3. The CDR3 loop reads CASSLKTDRSEAFF. The DNA of the CDR3 is TGTGCCAGCAGTCTCAAAACTGACCGTAGTGAAGCTTTCTTT. Variable domain in full (rest from reference TRBV7-9 and TRBJ1-1): DTGVSQNPRHKITKRGQNVTFRCDPISEHNRLYWYRQTLGQGPEFLTYFQNEAQLEKSRLLSDRFSAERPKGSFSTLEIQRTEQGDSAMYLCASSLKTDRSEAFFGQGTRLTVV.

This clonotype was picked up a small number of times. The rearrangement links TRBV7-9 to TRBJ1-2; TRBD1 aligns across 8 bases. Germline lookup yields CDR1 SEHNR and CDR2 FQNEAQ (reference sequence). Unmatched junction bases numbered 9, after V lost 5 bases and J lost 4 bases. This CDR3 spans 15 amino acids. The CDR3 reads CASSLLDRESYGYTF. The DNA for the CDR3 is TGTGCCAGCAGCCTCCTGGACAGGGAGAGCTATGGCTACACCTTC.

This clonotype was seen at least ten times. The chain combines TRBV13 with TRBJ2-3; D ambiguous. V gave up 7 bases and J gave up 2 bases, with 13 bases separating them. The CDR3 is 14 amino acids. The germline CDR1 and CDR2 sequences are PRHDT and FYEKMQ (reference sequence). DNA of the CDR3: TGTGCCAGCACTCGTGCTGGTCACACAGATACGCAGTATTTT. Translated, it gives CASTRAGHTDTQYF.

V and J are TRBV5-6 and TRBJ2-1, with D possibly matching TRBD2 (5 bases). There are 16 residues in the CDR3. The germline V and J ends were trimmed by 3 bases and 0 bases, with 13 bases remaining between them. The V gene's germline CDR1 is SGHDT and CDR2 YYEEEE. The CDR3 nucleotides read TGTGCCAGCAGCTCGATATTTGGGAGCTCCTACAATGAGCAGTTCTTC. This gives the protein CASSSIFGSSYNEQFF.

This clonotype was recorded a few times. This chain uses TRBV20-1 with TRBJ1-1; D not resolved. V dropped 6 bases and J dropped 1 base, with 15 bases sitting between them. Per germline, CDR1 DFQATT and CDR2 SNEGSKA (reference sequence). The CDR3 runs 14 residues. The CDR3 nucleotides are TGCAGTGCCTATTCTCATTTCTGGAACACTGAAGCTTTCTTT. It specifies CSAYSHFWNTEAFF.

In its sample, this clonotype was seen a few times. V is TRBV20-1 and J is TRBJ2-3; possibly TRBD1 or TRBD2 for D (5 bases each). The CDR3 has 13 residues. The germline V gene has CDR1 DFQATT and CDR2 SNEGSKA (reference sequence). Deletions cut 0 bases from V and 4 bases from J, with 8 bases between. The DNA of the CDR3 is TGCAGTGCTAGAGATTCGGGGCCAGATACGCAGTATTTT. This encodes CSARDSGPDTQYF.

This clonotype has only a few counts. The chain employs TRBV7-2 and TRBJ2-7; 7 positions match TRBD1. In germline, CDR1 is SGHTA, CDR2 FQGNSA. CDR3 size: 14 residues. V shed 4 bases, J shed 3 bases, and the junction held 6 bases outside the gene matches. In DNA, the CDR3 is TGTGCCAGCAGCTCTAGCAGGGGGAACTACGAGCAGTACTTC. Protein: CASSSSRGNYEQYF.

Many counts were recorded for this clonotype. This rearrangement joins TRBV5-6 to TRBJ2-7; D possibly corresponds to TRBD1 (5 bases). CDR1 SGHDT and CDR2 YYEEEE come from the germline V gene. Trimming removed 4 bases from V and 2 bases from J, with 7 bases in between. CDR3 size: 12 residues. This CDR3 reads CASSQGAYEQYF. CDR3 nucleotide sequence: TGTGCCAGCAGCCAGGGTGCCTACGAGCAGTACTTC.

This clonotype has just a few counts. The rearrangement joins TRBV6-2 or TRBV6-3 to TRBJ1-1, with no clear D. The CDR3 sequence is 13 residues long. The V gene's germline CDR1 is MNHEY and CDR2 SVGEGT. V lost 0 bases and J 6 bases, leaving 8 bases between the germline ends. The chain's CDR3 is CASSYSIRAEAFF. CDR3 nucleotides: TGTGCCAGCAGTTACTCGATAAGGGCTGAAGCTTTCTTT.

This clonotype occurred many times. The chain combines TRBV19 with TRBJ1-5, with unresolved D. The V end lost 7 bases, the J end lost 4 bases, and 8 bases lay between the germline ends. The CDR3 length is 12 residues. The V gene's germline CDR1 is LNHDA and CDR2 SQIVND (reference sequence). CDR3 sequence: CASIVINQPQHF. The CDR3 nucleotides read TGTGCCAGTATCGTAATTAATCAGCCCCAGCATTTT.